The rows below give T cell receptor beta chains drawn from one sample of a study of cytomegalovirus exposure and HLA in healthy donors. Method: immunoSEQ multiplex PCR; TCRdb's copy keeps in-frame clones and lacks some. Of some 150,000 clones listed, approximately 82% are singletons. Sequenced sample: PBMCs. These receptors came from a man aged 25 to 40 in good health and CMV-seropositive. Both conserved end residues are part of each CDR3. The order of the fields is V gene, J gene, clone size, D gene, CDR3 DNA, CDR3 protein. D genes are given only for firm matches. Clone size is shown for a subset of rows, as once, few, many or a class of expanded clone.

>TRBV5-6|TRBJ2-4|few|.
TGTGCCAGCAGCTTGCGAGGAACCAAAAACATTCAGTACTTC
CASSLRGTKNIQYF
>TRBV10-3|TRBJ2-1|.|TRBD2
TGTGCCACGAGGGGTCTAGCGGAGAGCTCCTACAATGAGCAGTTCTTC
CATRGLAESSYNEQFF
>TRBV5-1|TRBJ2-5|.|.
TGCGCCAGCAGCATCCGGGACACCCAAGAGACCCAGTACTTC
CASSIRDTQETQYF
>TRBV2|TRBJ2-3|.|TRBD1
TGTGCCAGCAGTGAATGGACAGGGCAAACAGCAGATACGCAGTATTTT
CASSEWTGQTADTQYF
>TRBV5-1|TRBJ2-3|.|TRBD1
TGCGCCAGCAGCTTGGGACAGGGAAGCACAGATACGCAGTATTTT
CASSLGQGSTDTQYF
>TRBV28|TRBJ1-5|.|TRBD1
TGTGCCAGCAGTTTATACGGACAGGGGGTTTACAATCAGCCCCAGCATTTT
CASSLYGQGVYNQPQHF
>TRBV2|TRBJ2-1|.|.
TGTGCCAGCAGTCCTACTAGCCTCAATGAGCAGTTCTTC
CASSPTSLNEQFF
>TRBV7-6|TRBJ2-3|.|.
TGTGCCAGCAGCTCCTATGGTGGCACAGATACGCAGTATTTT
CASSSYGGTDTQYF
>TRBV5-6|TRBJ1-5|.|.
TGTGCCAGCAGCTTAGCGGATCAGCCCCAGCATTTT
CASSLADQPQHF
>TRBV4-1|TRBJ2-1|.|.
TGCGCCAGCAGCCAAGTAGATGTCTTTTCCTACAATGAGCAGTTCTTC
CASSQVDVFSYNEQFF
>TRBV27|TRBJ1-2|.|.
TGTGCCAGCAGTTTTGGGCCCGCGGGCTATGGCTACACCTTC
CASSFGPAGYGYTF
>TRBV2|TRBJ1-2|.|.
TGTGCCAGCAGTGAGGCCGGACAGGGCTACACCTTC
CASSEAGQGYTF
>TRBV28|TRBJ2-3|.|.
TGTGCCAGCAGTCCGGTTTCCCTCTATACGCAGTATTTT
CASSPVSLYTQYF
>TRBV6-5|TRBJ1-1|few|TRBD1
TGTGCCAGCAGTTCAGGACAGGGGTGGACTGAAGCTTTCTTT
CASSSGQGWTEAFF
>TRBV19|TRBJ2-2|.|TRBD1
TGTGCCAGTAGCCCCGGACAGGGTTTATGGGGGGAGCTGTTTTTT
CASSPGQGLWGELFF
>TRBV9|TRBJ2-1|.|TRBD2
TGTGCCAGCTCCGGGGGACTGGGCGGGGGTAAATACAATGAGCAGTTCTTC
CASSGGLGGGKYNEQFF
>TRBV5-1|TRBJ2-3|.|TRBD2
TGCGCCAGCAGCTTGTTCAGCGGGGGCCCCTTAGCAGATACGCAGTATTTT
CASSLFSGGPLADTQYF
>TRBV6-5|TRBJ1-2|.|TRBD1
TGTGCCAGCAGTCCCGACAGGGTCTATGGCTACACCTTC
CASSPDRVYGYTF
>TRBV9|TRBJ1-4|once|TRBD1
TGTGCCAGCAGCCCCCGACAGGGTCCTGAAAAACTGTTTTTT
CASSPRQGPEKLFF
>TRBV28|TRBJ1-6|.|.
TGTGCCAGCAGTTTAACGGCAGGGAATTCACCCCTCCACTTT
CASSLTAGNSPLHF
>TRBV5-1|TRBJ2-3|once|.
TGCGCCAGCAGGTCTAGCACAGATACGCAGTATTTT
CASRSSTDTQYF
>TRBV10-3|TRBJ1-3|.|TRBD1
TGTGCCATCGCCGAACAGGGGATCTCTGGAAACACCATATATTTT
CAIAEQGISGNTIYF
>TRBV7-9|TRBJ2-1|.|.
TGTGCCAGCAGCTATGGGGAGAATGAGCAGTTCTTC
CASSYGENEQFF
>TRBV4-2|TRBJ2-1|.|.
TGTGCCAGCAGCCAAATGTCCCCAGGCAATGAGCAGTTCTTC
CASSQMSPGNEQFF
>TRBV28|TRBJ2-2|.|.
TGTGCCAGCACGGTGGGCGACCGCACCGGGGAGCTGTTTTTT
CASTVGDRTGELFF
>TRBV5-1|TRBJ2-3|.|TRBD1
TGCGCCAGCAGACTAGGACAGGGGGCTTTTAGCACAGATACGCAGTATTTT
CASRLGQGAFSTDTQYF
>TRBV7-3|TRBJ2-1|once|TRBD2
TGTGCCAGCAGCTTATTGACTAGCAGCGAGCAGTTCTTC
CASSLLTSSEQFF
>TRBV19|TRBJ1-1|.|.
TGTGACAAGGACAGATTGAGCACTGAAGCTTTCTTT
CDKDRLSTEAFF
>TRBV28|TRBJ2-3|.|TRBD2
TGTGCCACCGGGAGCGGGGGGGCCGGCGAAGATACGCAGTATTTT
CATGSGGAGEDTQYF
>TRBV5-1|TRBJ2-2|.|.
TGCGCCAGCAGCTCATCAGGGGCCACCGGGGAGCTGTTTTTT
CASSSSGATGELFF
>TRBV5-5|TRBJ2-3|once|.
TGTGCCAGCAGCACTTGGGGGGCAGATACGCAGTATTTT
CASSTWGADTQYF
>TRBV18|TRBJ1-1|once|.
TGTGCCAGCTCACCGGGGACACCAAACACTGAAGCTTTCTTT
CASSPGTPNTEAFF
>TRBV7-2|TRBJ1-1|.|.
TGTGCCAGCAGCCCTATCGGCGACAGTAACACTGAAGCTTTCTTT
CASSPIGDSNTEAFF
>TRBV6-1|TRBJ2-5|.|TRBD2
TGTGCCAGCAGTGTGTACGGGGGGTCGGGGCAAGAGACCCAGTACTTC
CASSVYGGSGQETQYF
>TRBV9|TRBJ2-1|.|TRBD1
TGTGCCAGCAGCGTAGGTACAGGGGGGTTTCATGAGCAGTTCTTC
CASSVGTGGFHEQFF
>TRBV18|TRBJ2-3|.|TRBD1
TGTGCCAGTTCAGGACAGGCAAGCACAGATACGCAGTATTTT
CASSGQASTDTQYF
>TRBV6-5|TRBJ2-7|.|TRBD2
TGTGCCAGCACCTGGACTAGCGGTCACTCCTACGAGCAGTACTTC
CASTWTSGHSYEQYF
>TRBV28|TRBJ2-3|few|.
TGTGCCAGCAGTTTCCGCGGGGTCGAGGCAGATACGCAGTATTTT
CASSFRGVEADTQYF
>TRBV4-2|TRBJ2-3|.|TRBD2
TGTGCCAGCAGCTCCAGTCCGGGCGGGGGTCCTGGGGACACGCAGTATTTT
CASSSSPGGGPGDTQYF
>TRBV11-2|TRBJ2-2|.|TRBD2
TGTGCCAGCAGCTTAGTCCCTAGCGGGAACACCGGGGAGCTGTTTTTT
CASSLVPSGNTGELFF
>TRBV5-1|TRBJ1-4|.|.
TGCGCCAGCAGCTTGGAGCGTGAAAAACTGTTTTTT
CASSLEREKLFF
>TRBV2|TRBJ2-7|.|.
TGTGCCAGCAGTGAACAGGGGTCCTCCTACGAGCAGTACTTC
CASSEQGSSYEQYF
>TRBV11-2|TRBJ2-5|.|TRBD2
TGTGCCAGCAGCTTAGAGGGGGGAAGCGGGGGGGAAGAGACCCAGTACTTC
CASSLEGGSGGEETQYF
>TRBV19|TRBJ1-2|.|.
TGTGCCAGTAGCCCCCACTTGAGCTATGGCTACACCTTC
CASSPHLSYGYTF
>TRBV18|TRBJ2-1|.|TRBD2
TGTGCCAGCTCACCGCTAGCGGGGGCTTACAATGAGCAGTTCTTC
CASSPLAGAYNEQFF
>TRBV7-7|TRBJ2-1|.|TRBD2
TGTGCCAGCAGCCCATATAGCGGGAGGCCCTACAATGAGCAGTTCTTC
CASSPYSGRPYNEQFF